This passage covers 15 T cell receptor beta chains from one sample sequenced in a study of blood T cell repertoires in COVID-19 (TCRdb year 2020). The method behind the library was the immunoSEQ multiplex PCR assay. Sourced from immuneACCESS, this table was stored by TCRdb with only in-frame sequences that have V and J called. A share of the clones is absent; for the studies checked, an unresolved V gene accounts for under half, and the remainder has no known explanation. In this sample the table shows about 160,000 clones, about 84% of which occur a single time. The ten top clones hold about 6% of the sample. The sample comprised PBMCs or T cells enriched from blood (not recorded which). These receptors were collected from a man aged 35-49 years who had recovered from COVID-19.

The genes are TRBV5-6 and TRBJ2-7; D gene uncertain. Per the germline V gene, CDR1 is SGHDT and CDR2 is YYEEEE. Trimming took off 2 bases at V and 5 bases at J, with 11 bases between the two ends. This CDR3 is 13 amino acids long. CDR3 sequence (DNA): TGTGCCAGCAGCTTCTCCTCACGAGACGAGCAGTACGTC. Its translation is CASSFSSRDEQYV.

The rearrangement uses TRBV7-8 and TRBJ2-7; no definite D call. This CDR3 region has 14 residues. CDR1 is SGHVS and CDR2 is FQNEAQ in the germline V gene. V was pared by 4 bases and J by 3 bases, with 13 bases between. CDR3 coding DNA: TGTGCCAGCAGCTCTAATCAAGAAAGCTACGAGCAGTACGTC. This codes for CASSSNQESYEQYV.

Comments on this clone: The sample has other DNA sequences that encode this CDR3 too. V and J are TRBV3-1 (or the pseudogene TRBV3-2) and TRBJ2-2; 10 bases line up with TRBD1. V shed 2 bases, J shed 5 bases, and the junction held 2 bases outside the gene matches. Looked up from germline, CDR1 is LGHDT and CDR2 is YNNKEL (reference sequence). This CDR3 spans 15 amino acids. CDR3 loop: CASSQPGQGTGELFF. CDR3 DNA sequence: TGTGCCAGCAGCCAACCGGGACAGGGGACCGGGGAGCTGTTTTTT.

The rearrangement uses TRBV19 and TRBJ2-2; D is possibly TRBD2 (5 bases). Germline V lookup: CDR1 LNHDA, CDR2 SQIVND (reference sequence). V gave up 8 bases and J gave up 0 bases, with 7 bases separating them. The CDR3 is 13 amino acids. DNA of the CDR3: TGTGCCAGTCGGGGAACGAACACCGGGGAGCTGTTTTTT. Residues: CASRGTNTGELFF.

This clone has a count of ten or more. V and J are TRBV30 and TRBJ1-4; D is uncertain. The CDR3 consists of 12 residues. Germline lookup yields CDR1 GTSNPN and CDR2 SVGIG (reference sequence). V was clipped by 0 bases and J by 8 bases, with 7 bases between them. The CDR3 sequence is CAWSVSSEKLFF. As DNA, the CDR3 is TGTGCCTGGAGTGTTTCAAGCGAAAAACTGTTTTTT.

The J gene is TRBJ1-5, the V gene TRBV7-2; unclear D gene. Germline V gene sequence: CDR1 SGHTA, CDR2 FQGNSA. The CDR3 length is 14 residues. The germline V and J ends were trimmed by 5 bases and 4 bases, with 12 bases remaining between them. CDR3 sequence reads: CASSPNTFNQPQHF. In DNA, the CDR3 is TGTGCCAGCAGCCCGAACACCTTTAATCAGCCCCAGCATTTT. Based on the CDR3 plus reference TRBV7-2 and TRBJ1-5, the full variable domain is GAGVSQSPSNKVTEKGKDVELRCDPISGHTALYWYRQSLGQGLEFLIYFQGNSAPDKSGLPSDRFSAERTGGSVSTLTIQRTQQEDSAVYLCASSPNTFNQPQHFGDGTRLSIL.

CDR3 sequence reads: CASSRQDRAWFF. CDR3 DNA: TGTGCCAGCAGTCGACAGGATCGGGCGTGGTTCTTC. The chain employs TRBV12-3 or TRBV12-4 and TRBJ2-1; D is possibly TRBD1 (6 bases). Deletions cut 5 bases from V and 15 bases from J, with 17 bases between. CDR3 length: 12 residues.

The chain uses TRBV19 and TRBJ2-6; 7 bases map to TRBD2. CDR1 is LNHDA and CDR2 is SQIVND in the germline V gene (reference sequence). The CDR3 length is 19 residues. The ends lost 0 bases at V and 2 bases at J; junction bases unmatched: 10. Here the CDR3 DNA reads TGTGCCAGTAGTATAGATACGGGGGGTACCGATGCTGGGGCCAACGTCCTGACTTTC. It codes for CASSIDTGGTDAGANVLTF.

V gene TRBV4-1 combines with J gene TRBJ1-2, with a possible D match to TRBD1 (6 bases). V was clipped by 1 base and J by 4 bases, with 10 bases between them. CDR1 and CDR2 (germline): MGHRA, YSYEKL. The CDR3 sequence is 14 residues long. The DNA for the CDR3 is TGCGCCAGCAGCCAAGCCCGGACAGTCTATGGCTACACCTTC. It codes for CASSQARTVYGYTF.

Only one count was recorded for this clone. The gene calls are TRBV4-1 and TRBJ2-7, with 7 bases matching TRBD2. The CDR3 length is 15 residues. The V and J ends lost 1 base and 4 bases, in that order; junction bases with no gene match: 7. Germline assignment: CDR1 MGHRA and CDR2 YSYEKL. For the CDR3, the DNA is TGCGCCAGCAGCCAAGGTGTTCAGGGAGGGTACGAGCAGTACTTC. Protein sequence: CASSQGVQGGYEQYF.

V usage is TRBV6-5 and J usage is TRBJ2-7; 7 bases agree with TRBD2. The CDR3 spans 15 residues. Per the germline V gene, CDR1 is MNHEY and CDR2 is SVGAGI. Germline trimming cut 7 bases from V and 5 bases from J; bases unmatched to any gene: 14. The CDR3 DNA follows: TGTGCCAGCACCCGAGGCGGGGGACGAAGGAACGAGCAGTACTTC. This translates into CASTRGGGRRNEQYF.

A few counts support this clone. The CDR3 region is CASSVEAGGPTDTQYF. DNA of the CDR3: TGTGCCAGCAGCGTAGAAGCGGGGGGGCCTACAGATACGCAGTATTTT. J is TRBJ2-3 and V is TRBV9; TRBD2 matches at 10 bases. CDR1 and CDR2 from the germline V gene are SGDLS and YYNGEE. The CDR3 covers 16 residues. V was pared by 0 bases and J by 3 bases, with 4 bases of the junction left unmatched.

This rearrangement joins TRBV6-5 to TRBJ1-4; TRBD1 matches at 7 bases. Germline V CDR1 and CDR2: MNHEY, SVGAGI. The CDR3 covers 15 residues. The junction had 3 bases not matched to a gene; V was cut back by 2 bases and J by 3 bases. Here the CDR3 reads CASSYHRGANEKLFF. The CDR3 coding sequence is TGTGCCAGCAGTTACCACAGGGGAGCTAATGAAAAACTGTTTTTT.

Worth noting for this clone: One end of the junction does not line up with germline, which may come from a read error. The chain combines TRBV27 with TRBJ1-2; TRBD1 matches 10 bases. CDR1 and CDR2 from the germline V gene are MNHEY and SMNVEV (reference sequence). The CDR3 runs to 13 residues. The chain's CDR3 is CASSPPGQGRWAF. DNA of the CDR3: TGTGCCAGCAGCCCGCCGGGACAGGGGAGGTGGGCCTTC.

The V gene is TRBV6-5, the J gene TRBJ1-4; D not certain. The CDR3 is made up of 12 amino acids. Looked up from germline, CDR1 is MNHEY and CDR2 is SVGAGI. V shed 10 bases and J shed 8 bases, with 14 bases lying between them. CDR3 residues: CATTAGDEKLFF. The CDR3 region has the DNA TGTGCCACCACTGCGGGTGACGAAAAACTGTTTTTT.